The clone carrying this T cell receptor (beta chain) has a handful of counts. V gave up 5 bases and J gave up 1 base, with 8 bases separating them. There are 13 residues in the CDR3. CDR1 and CDR2 (germline): MNHNS, SASEGT. The data stem from a study of T cell clones after liver transplantation. Clones were sequenced by immunoSEQ multiplex PCR, and TCRdb holds only the in-frame ones, with some missing. Among around 100,000 clones, around four fifths were seen once, and the ten largest hold approximately 3%. The origin of this receptor is a human patient who received a liver transplant. Some T cells may be supplied by the graft donor. The V gene is TRBV6-1, the J gene TRBJ1-1; D not certain. The specimen was CD4+ T cells from blood, collected around 50 months after liver transplant. The CDR3 DNA reads as TGTGCCAGCAGTCAGGAGCAGAACACTGAAGCTTTCTTT. As protein: CASSQEQNTEAFF.